The 6 T cell receptor beta chains presented below share a single source sample, sequenced in a study of cytomegalovirus exposure and HLA in healthy donors. 60 Vbeta and 13 Jbeta primers were used in PCR. Sequencing was performed with immunoSEQ multiplex PCR; in TCRdb, only in-frame clones are kept and a portion is missing. The sample holds fewer than 200,000 clones. The sample was PBMCs. Receptors were obtained from a man aged 25-45 years in good health and CMV-seronegative.

The genes are TRBV7-9 and TRBJ2-1; D unclear. The CDR3 has 12 residues. V lost 5 bases and J 8 bases, leaving 10 bases between the germline ends. Germline V gene sequence: CDR1 SEHNR, CDR2 FQNEAQ (reference sequence). CDR3 DNA sequence: TGTGCCAGCAGCCCACTGATGGATGAGCAGTTCTTC. This gives the protein CASSPLMDEQFF.

V is TRBV27 and J is TRBJ2-3; a possible D gene is TRBD1 (6 bases). The CDR3 has 16 residues. Trimming took 8 bases from V and 2 from J, leaving 20 bases between them. CDR1 and CDR2 (germline): MNHEY, SMNVEV (reference sequence). The CDR3 nucleotides are TGTGCCAGCCGATTCGAGACAGGAGCACTCACAGATACGCAGTATTTT. This translates into CASRFETGALTDTQYF.

The chain carries TRBV5-6 and TRBJ1-1; 9 bases align to TRBD1. Germline V lookup: CDR1 SGHDT, CDR2 YYEEEE. This CDR3 region has 14 residues. The trim removed 2 bases at V and 5 bases at J, leaving 4 bases unmatched. CDR3 nucleotides: TGTGCCAGCAGCTTAGACAGGGGGTTGACTGAAGCTTTCTTT. Its protein product is CASSLDRGLTEAFF.

DNA of the CDR3: TGTGCCAGCAGCAGCGGGACAGGGGTCGGAAACACCATATATTTT. Its protein product is CASSSGTGVGNTIYF. The J gene is TRBJ1-3, the V gene TRBV5-5, with 10 positions matching TRBD1. There are 15 residues in the CDR3. Germline CDR1 reads SGHKS; CDR2 reads YYEKEE (reference sequence). Trimming took 4 bases from V and 4 from J; bases not matched to a gene: 5.

The chain links TRBV4-1 to TRBJ2-7; 9 bases map to TRBD1. Trimming cost V 4 bases and J 6 bases; bases outside gene matches: 16. The CDR3 runs 17 residues. The germline V gene encodes CDR1 MGHRA and CDR2 YSYEKL. CDR3 amino acids: CASSPQRTGALSGEQYF. The DNA for the CDR3 is TGCGCCAGCAGCCCCCAGCGGACAGGGGCCCTTTCAGGCGAGCAGTACTTC.

This chain links TRBV19 with TRBJ2-4; 7 nucleotides match TRBD2. The CDR3 runs to 16 residues. J lost 5 bases, V lost 3 bases, and 10 bases had no gene match. Germline V gene lookup returns CDR1 LNHDA and CDR2 SQIVND (reference sequence). The CDR3: CASSITAGTAQNIQYF. CDR3 coding DNA: TGTGCCAGTAGTATTACAGCGGGGACTGCACAAAACATTCAGTACTTC.